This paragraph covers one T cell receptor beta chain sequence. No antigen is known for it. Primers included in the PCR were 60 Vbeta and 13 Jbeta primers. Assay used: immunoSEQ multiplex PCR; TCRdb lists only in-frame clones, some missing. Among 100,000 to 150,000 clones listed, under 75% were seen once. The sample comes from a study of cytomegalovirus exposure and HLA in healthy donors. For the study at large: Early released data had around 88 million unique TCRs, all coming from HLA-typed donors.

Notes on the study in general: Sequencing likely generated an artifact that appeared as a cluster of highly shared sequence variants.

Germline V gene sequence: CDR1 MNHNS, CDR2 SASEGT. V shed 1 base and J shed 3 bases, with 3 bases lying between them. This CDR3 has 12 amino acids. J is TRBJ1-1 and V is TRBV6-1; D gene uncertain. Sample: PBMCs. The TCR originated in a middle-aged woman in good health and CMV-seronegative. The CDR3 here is CASSEVYTEAFF. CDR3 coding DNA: TGTGCCAGCAGTGAAGTCTACACTGAAGCTTTCTTT.